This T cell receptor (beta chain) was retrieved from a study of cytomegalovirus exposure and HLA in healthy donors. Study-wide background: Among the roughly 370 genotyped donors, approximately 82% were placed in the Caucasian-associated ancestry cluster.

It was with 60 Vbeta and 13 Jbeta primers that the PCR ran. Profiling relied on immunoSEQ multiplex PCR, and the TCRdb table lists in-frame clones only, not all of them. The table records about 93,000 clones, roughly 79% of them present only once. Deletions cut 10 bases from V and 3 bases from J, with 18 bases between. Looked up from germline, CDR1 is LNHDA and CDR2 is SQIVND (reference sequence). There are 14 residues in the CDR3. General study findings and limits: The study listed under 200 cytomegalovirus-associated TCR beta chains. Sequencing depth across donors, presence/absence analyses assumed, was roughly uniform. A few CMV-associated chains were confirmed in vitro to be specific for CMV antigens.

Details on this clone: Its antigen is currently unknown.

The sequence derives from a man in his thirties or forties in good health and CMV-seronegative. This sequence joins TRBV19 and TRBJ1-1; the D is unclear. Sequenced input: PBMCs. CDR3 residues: CATTLQARDTEAFF. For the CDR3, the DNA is TGTGCCACCACCCTCCAGGCCCGAGACACTGAAGCTTTCTTT.